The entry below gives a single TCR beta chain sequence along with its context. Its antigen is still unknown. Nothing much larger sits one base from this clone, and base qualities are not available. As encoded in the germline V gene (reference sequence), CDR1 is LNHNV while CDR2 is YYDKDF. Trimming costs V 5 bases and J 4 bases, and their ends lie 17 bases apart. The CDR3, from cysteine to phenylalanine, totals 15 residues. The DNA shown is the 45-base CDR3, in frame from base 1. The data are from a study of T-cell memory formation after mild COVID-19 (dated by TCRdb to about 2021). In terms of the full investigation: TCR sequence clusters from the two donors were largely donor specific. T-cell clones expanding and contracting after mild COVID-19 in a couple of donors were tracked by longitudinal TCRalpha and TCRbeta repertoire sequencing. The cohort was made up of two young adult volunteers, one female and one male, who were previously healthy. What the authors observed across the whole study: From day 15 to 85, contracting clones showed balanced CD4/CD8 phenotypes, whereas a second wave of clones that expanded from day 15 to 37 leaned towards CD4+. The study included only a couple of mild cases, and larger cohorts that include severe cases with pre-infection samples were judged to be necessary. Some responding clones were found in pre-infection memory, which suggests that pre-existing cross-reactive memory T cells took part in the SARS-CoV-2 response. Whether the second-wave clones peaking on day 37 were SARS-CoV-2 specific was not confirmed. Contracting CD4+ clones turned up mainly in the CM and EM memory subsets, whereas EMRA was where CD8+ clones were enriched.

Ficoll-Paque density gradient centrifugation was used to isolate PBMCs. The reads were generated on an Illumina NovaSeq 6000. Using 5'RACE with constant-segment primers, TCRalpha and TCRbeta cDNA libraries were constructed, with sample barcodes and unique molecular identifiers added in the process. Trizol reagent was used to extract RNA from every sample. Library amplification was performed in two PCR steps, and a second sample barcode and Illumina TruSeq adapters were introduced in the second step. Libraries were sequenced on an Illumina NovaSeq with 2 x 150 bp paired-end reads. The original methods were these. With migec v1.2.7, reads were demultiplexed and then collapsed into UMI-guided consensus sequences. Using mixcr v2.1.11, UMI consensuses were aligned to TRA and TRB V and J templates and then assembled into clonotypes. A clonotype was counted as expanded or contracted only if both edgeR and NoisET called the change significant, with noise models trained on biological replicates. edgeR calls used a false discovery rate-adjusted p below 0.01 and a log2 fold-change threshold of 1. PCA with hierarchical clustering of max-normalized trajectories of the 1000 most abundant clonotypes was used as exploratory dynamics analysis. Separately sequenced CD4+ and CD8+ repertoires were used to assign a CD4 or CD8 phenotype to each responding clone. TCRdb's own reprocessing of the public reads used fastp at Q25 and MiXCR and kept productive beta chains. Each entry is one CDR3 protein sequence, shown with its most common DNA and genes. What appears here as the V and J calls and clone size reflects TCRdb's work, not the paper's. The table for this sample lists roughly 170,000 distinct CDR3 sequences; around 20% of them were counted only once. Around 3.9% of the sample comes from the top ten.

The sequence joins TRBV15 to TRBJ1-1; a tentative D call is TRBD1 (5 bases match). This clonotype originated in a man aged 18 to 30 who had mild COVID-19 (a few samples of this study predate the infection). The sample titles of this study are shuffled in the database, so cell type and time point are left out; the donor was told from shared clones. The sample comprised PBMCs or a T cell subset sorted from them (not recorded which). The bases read TGTGCCACCAGCCCCAGAGGAGGGGTTGTCACTGAAGCTTTCTTT. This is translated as CATSPRGGVVTEAFF.